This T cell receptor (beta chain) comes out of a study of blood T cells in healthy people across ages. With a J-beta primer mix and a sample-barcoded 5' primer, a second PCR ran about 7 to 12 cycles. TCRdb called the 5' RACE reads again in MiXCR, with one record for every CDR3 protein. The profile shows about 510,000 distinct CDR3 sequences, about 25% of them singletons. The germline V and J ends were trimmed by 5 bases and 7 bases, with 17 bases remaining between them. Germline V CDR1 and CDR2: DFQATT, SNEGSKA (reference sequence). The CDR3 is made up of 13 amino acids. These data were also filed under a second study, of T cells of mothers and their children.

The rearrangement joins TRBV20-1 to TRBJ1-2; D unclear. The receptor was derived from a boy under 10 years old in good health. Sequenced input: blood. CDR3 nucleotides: TGCAGTGCTCGGCAGGCCTTCTTAGCTGGCTACACCTTC. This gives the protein CSARQAFLAGYTF.